What follows is one T cell receptor (beta chain) and its context. The sample comes from a study of blood T cell repertoires in COVID-19. The wider study: The United States, Italy and Spain provided the acute and convalescent COVID-19 samples. From T cells, B-cell-depleted T cells, or PBMCs came the material, which was cDNA or gDNA.

Looked up from germline, CDR1 is KGHSH and CDR2 is LQKENI. This CDR3 region has 17 residues. After removal of 2 bases from V and 10 bases from J, the junction contained 19 bases not matched to a gene. Using immunoSEQ multiplex PCR, the repertoire was profiled, and TCRdb retains in-frame clones only, with some absent. Counted here are some 99,000 clones, approximately 90% occurring once; the ten biggest clones make up approximately 1.1%. Source material: peripheral blood. This receptor was identified in a human donor in a cohort sampled during active COVID-19. This chain links TRBV18 with TRBJ2-5; 7 bases fit TRBD2. The CDR3 DNA reads TGTGCCAGCTCACCATTCCAGCGGGGCGGTTTTGGAGGGGACCAGTACTTC. As protein: CASSPFQRGGFGGDQYF.